Each of the 32 T cell receptor beta chains below was sequenced from the same sample in a study of cytomegalovirus exposure and HLA in healthy donors. Profiled with immunoSEQ multiplex PCR; TCRdb holds only in-frame clones, not every one. The repertoire includes some 100,000 clones, 70% to 90% of them detected once, and 1.5% to 2% sits in the top ten. What was sequenced was PBMCs. Receptors originate from a man between 18 and 35 years old in good health and CMV-seronegative.

This chain links TRBV2 with TRBJ1-6; D is possibly TRBD1 (5 bases). The CDR3 extends over 15 amino acids. Trimming stripped 1 base from V and 5 bases from J, with 9 bases between. CDR1 is SNHLY, CDR2 FYNNEI, per germline. CDR3 in DNA: TGTGCCAGCAGTGAAGGCAGGGCGGATAATTCACCCCTCCACTTT. Protein: CASSEGRADNSPLHF. The variable domain in full, with the rest retrieved from reference TRBV2 and TRBJ1-6, is EPEVTQTPSHQVTQMGQEVILRCVPISNHLYFYWYRQILGQKVEFLVSFYNNEISEKSEIFDDQFSVERPDGSNFTLKIRSTKLEDSAMYFCASSEGRADNSPLHFGNGTRLTVT.

The V gene is TRBV7-8, the J gene TRBJ2-5; maybe TRBD2 (6 bases). V shed 0 bases and J shed 7 bases, with 24 bases lying between them. The CDR3 is 18 residues long. Per the germline V gene, CDR1 is SGHVS and CDR2 is FQNEAQ. CDR3 sequence reads: CASSLAFRTPGGVWTQYF. The CDR3 DNA follows: TGTGCCAGCAGCTTAGCGTTCAGGACACCCGGGGGAGTTTGGACCCAGTACTTC.

This clone was picked up one time. The CDR3 spells CASSVEGGGYNEQFF. The CDR3, as DNA: TGTGCCAGCAGCGTAGAGGGAGGGGGGTACAATGAGCAGTTCTTC. The genes are TRBV9 and TRBJ2-1; D may be TRBD2 (7 bases). V shed 0 bases and J shed 4 bases, with 11 bases lying between them. Germline CDR1 is SGDLS and CDR2 is YYNGEE. The CDR3 covers 15 residues. The full variable domain, its missing parts supplied by reference TRBV9 and TRBJ2-1, is DSGVTQTPKHLITATGQRVTLRCSPRSGDLSVYWYQQSLDQGLQFLIQYYNGEERAKGNILERFSAQQFPDLHSELNLSSLELGDSALYFCASSVEGGGYNEQFFGPGTRLTVL.

The chain employs TRBV20-1 and TRBJ1-1, with D unresolved. CDR3 length: 11 residues. Germline V CDR1 and CDR2: DFQATT, SNEGSKA (reference sequence). Between the trimmed V and J ends, which lost 3 bases and 7 bases, there was a span of 9 bases. DNA of the CDR3: TGCAGTGCTAGCGGGGAAGGTGAAGCTTTCTTT. Translated: CSASGEGEAFF.

This sequence joins TRBV4-3 and TRBJ1-2; the D gene is possibly TRBD1 (6 bases). Germline V gene sequence: CDR1 LGHNA, CDR2 YSLEER. V lost 0 bases to trimming and J lost 4 bases, with 12 bases between them. The CDR3 runs to 15 residues. The CDR3 DNA follows: TGCGCCAGCAGCCAAGATCGGGGGGGCCGCTATGGCTACACCTTC. Amino acid sequence: CASSQDRGGRYGYTF.

The V and J genes are TRBV9 and TRBJ1-5, with unresolved D. The ends were cut back, 0 bases at V and 4 bases at J, with 8 bases in the middle. Germline V gene sequence: CDR1 SGDLS, CDR2 YYNGEE. The CDR3 has 14 amino acids. The CDR3 DNA reads TGTGCCAGCAGCGTAGGTATAGTAAATCAGCCCCAGCATTTT. Protein sequence: CASSVGIVNQPQHF.

This chain links TRBV6-5 with TRBJ2-7, with a tentative D call TRBD2 (5 bases). The germline V and J ends were trimmed by 7 bases and 5 bases, with 9 bases remaining between them. Germline lookup yields CDR1 MNHEY and CDR2 SVGAGI. This CDR3 contains 11 residues. The chain's CDR3 is CASMRAHEQYF. The CDR3 DNA sequence: TGTGCCAGCATGAGGGCCCACGAGCAGTACTTC.

As concerns this clone: The same CDR3 arises from other DNA sequences in this sample as well. The chain combines TRBV7-2 with TRBJ2-1; D uncertain. The germline V gene encodes CDR1 SGHTA and CDR2 FQGNSA. Deletions cut 1 base from V and 4 bases from J, with 5 bases between. The CDR3 consists of 13 residues. The DNA for the CDR3 is TGTGCCAGCAGCTTAGACAGTTACAATGAGCAGTTCTTC. Residues: CASSLDSYNEQFF.

The chain is built from TRBV14 and TRBJ2-1, with TRBD2 as a possible D gene (5 bases). CDR3 length: 16 amino acids. Germline V gives CDR1 SGHDN, CDR2 FVKESK. Trimming cost V 1 base and J 2 bases, with 12 bases left between them. The CDR3 sequence is CASSQGVTTTYNEQFF. CDR3 nucleotide sequence: TGTGCCAGCAGCCAAGGGGTGACTACCACCTACAATGAGCAGTTCTTC.

V usage is TRBV5-1 and J usage is TRBJ1-5; D uncertain. Per the germline V gene, CDR1 is SGHRS and CDR2 is YFSETQ. V dropped 0 bases and J dropped 5 bases, with 12 bases sitting between them. This CDR3 region has 15 residues. The CDR3 loop is CASSLATAHDQPQHF. The CDR3, as DNA: TGCGCCAGCAGCTTGGCCACCGCACACGATCAGCCCCAGCATTTT.

The chain links TRBV14 to TRBJ2-5, with 10 bases identical to TRBD2. The V gene end was trimmed by 0 bases and the J gene end by 5 bases; junction bases not matched to a gene: 15. The CDR3 sequence is 19 residues long. CDR1 SGHDN and CDR2 FVKESK come from the germline V gene. The DNA of the CDR3 is TGTGCCAGCAGCCAAGAAGTCTGGGCTAGCGGGAGACGATATGAGACCCAGTACTTC. It specifies CASSQEVWASGRRYETQYF.

V gene TRBV4-3 combines with J gene TRBJ1-5; D is unresolved. Germline V CDR1 and CDR2: LGHNA, YSLEER. Trimming shortened V by 0 bases and J by 7 bases, and 7 bases separated the two germline ends. CDR3 length: 13 amino acids. CDR3 loop: CASSQDKRQPQHF. DNA of the CDR3: TGCGCCAGCAGCCAAGATAAGAGACAGCCCCAGCATTTT.

The V gene is TRBV2, the J gene TRBJ2-2; D is possibly TRBD2 (6 bases). The CDR3 has 16 amino acids. CDR1 is SNHLY, CDR2 FYNNEI, per germline. V was clipped by 10 bases and J by 6 bases, with 24 bases between them. The CDR3 protein is CAIVVILREQPGELFF. DNA of the CDR3: TGTGCCATCGTGGTTATCTTACGGGAGCAACCCGGGGAGCTGTTTTTT.

The chain joins TRBV9 to TRBJ2-2; TRBD2 matches 12 bases. V dropped 0 bases and J dropped 4; count of bases not matched to a gene: 10. CDR1 is SGDLS and CDR2 is YYNGEE in the germline V gene. There are 19 residues in the CDR3. CDR3 nucleotides: TGTGCCAGCAGCGTAGCTACCGGACTAGCGGGATCTAGCACCGGGGAGCTGTTTTTT. Translation gives CASSVATGLAGSSTGELFF.

The rearrangement links TRBV7-9 to TRBJ1-4, with a weak D call TRBD1 (6 bases). This CDR3 is built from 14 residues. V dropped 6 bases and J dropped 4 bases, with 12 bases sitting between them. The V gene's germline CDR1 is SEHNR and CDR2 FQNEAQ (reference sequence). CDR3: CASSDGQINEKLFF. As DNA, the CDR3 is TGTGCCAGCAGTGATGGACAGATTAATGAAAAACTGTTTTTT. Full variable domain (missing parts from reference TRBV7-9 and TRBJ1-4): DTGVSQNPRHKITKRGQNVTFRCDPISEHNRLYWYRQTLGQGPEFLTYFQNEAQLEKSRLLSDRFSAERPKGSFSTLEIQRTEQGDSAMYLCASSDGQINEKLFFGSGTQLSVL.

The chain links TRBV5-6 to TRBJ1-1; unclear D gene. The CDR3 spans 12 residues. The V end lost 5 bases, the J end lost 7 bases, and 12 bases lay between the germline ends. Germline V gives CDR1 SGHDT, CDR2 YYEEEE. The CDR3 region is CASSGGRGEAFF. The CDR3 nucleotides read TGTGCCAGCAGTGGCGGCAGAGGTGAAGCTTTCTTT.

The rearrangement joins TRBV12-5 to TRBJ2-3, with D perhaps matching TRBD1 (6 bases). Deletions cut 1 base from V and 2 bases from J, with 10 bases between. The CDR3 spans 15 residues. Germline V gene data show CDR1 as LGHNT and CDR2 as FRNRAP. The CDR3 loop is CASGLGRQVTDTQYF. In DNA, the CDR3 is TGTGCTAGTGGTTTGGGCCGACAGGTCACAGATACGCAGTATTTT.

The J gene is TRBJ1-5, the V gene TRBV19; 11 bases are shared with TRBD1. The CDR3 runs 16 residues. V gave up 2 bases and J gave up 4 bases; unmatched junction bases: 4. Per the germline V gene, CDR1 is LNHDA and CDR2 is SQIVND (reference sequence). The CDR3 DNA reads as TGTGCCAGTAGTATAAGGGGACAGGGGGGTAATCAGCCCCAGCATTTT. It is translated as CASSIRGQGGNQPQHF.

V usage is TRBV28 and J usage is TRBJ2-1, with a possible D match to TRBD1 (6 bases). This CDR3 comprises 13 residues. The V end was cut by 6 bases, the J end by 8 bases, with 14 bases between. The V gene's germline CDR1 is MDHEN and CDR2 SYDVKM. This chain's CDR3 is CASSSGTSDEQFF. In DNA, the CDR3 is TGTGCCAGCAGCTCCGGGACATCGGATGAGCAGTTCTTC.

The chain is built from TRBV11-2 and TRBJ2-3; possible D gene TRBD2, 5 bases. Trimming stripped 6 bases from V and 4 bases from J, with 8 bases between. The CDR3 sequence is 12 residues long. Germline assignment: CDR1 SGHAT and CDR2 FQNNGV. This CDR3 reads CASSLAPDTQYF. Written as DNA, the CDR3 is TGTGCCAGCAGTCTAGCCCCAGATACGCAGTATTTT.

V gene TRBV7-2 combines with J gene TRBJ1-2, with TRBD1 as a possible D gene (6 bases). Germline V gives CDR1 SGHTA, CDR2 FQGNSA. Trimming cost V 5 bases and J 4 bases, with 17 bases left between them. This CDR3 is 15 amino acids long. The CDR3 region has the DNA TGTGCCAGCAGCCCTAGCGGGGGCGCACCCTATGGCTACACCTTC. It specifies CASSPSGGAPYGYTF.

The chain links TRBV19 to TRBJ1-5; possibly TRBD1 for D (5 bases). Trimming removed 6 bases from V and 6 bases from J, with 12 bases in between. The CDR3 loop spans 13 amino acids. Germline values: CDR1 LNHDA, CDR2 SQIVND (reference sequence). The DNA of the CDR3 is TGTGCCAGTAGCACAGGTCTCGGTCAGCCCCAGCATTTT. Translated, it gives CASSTGLGQPQHF.

The rearrangement joins TRBV2 to TRBJ2-7, with 10 nucleotides matching TRBD2. The V gene's germline CDR1 is SNHLY and CDR2 FYNNEI. J was trimmed by 7 bases and V by 7 bases; bases with no gene match: 13. This CDR3 comprises 15 residues. CDR3 residues: CASIPPGTSAEEQYF. The CDR3 nucleotides are TGTGCCAGCATTCCTCCCGGGACTAGCGCGGAAGAGCAGTACTTC. Full variable domain (remainder filled in from reference TRBV2 and TRBJ2-7): EPEVTQTPSHQVTQMGQEVILRCVPISNHLYFYWYRQILGQKVEFLVSFYNNEISEKSEIFDDQFSVERPDGSNFTLKIRSTKLEDSAMYFCASIPPGTSAEEQYFGPGTRLTVT.

The CDR3 is CASSQGQGGTGELFF. Written as DNA, the CDR3 is TGTGCCAGCAGCCAGGGACAGGGCGGCACCGGGGAGCTGTTTTTT. The gene calls are TRBV7-2 and TRBJ2-2, with 9 nucleotides matching TRBD1. The CDR3 consists of 15 residues. Losses at the gene ends were 5 bases for V and 4 bases for J; bases not matched to a gene: 5. CDR1 and CDR2 from the germline V gene are SGHTA and FQGNSA.

V and J are TRBV27 and TRBJ2-2; 11 bases agree with TRBD1. In germline, CDR1 is MNHEY, CDR2 SMNVEV (reference sequence). The CDR3 covers 17 residues. Losses at the gene ends were 6 bases for V and 4 bases for J; bases not matched to a gene: 10. The DNA for the CDR3 is TGTGCCAGCAGACGGACAGGGGGCATTGTCGTCACCGGGGAGCTGTTTTTT. It translates to CASRRTGGIVVTGELFF.

This chain links TRBV27 with TRBJ1-2; TRBD1 agrees at 7 bases. Looked up from germline, CDR1 is MNHEY and CDR2 is SMNVEV (reference sequence). J gave up 5 bases and V 7 bases, and 10 bases lay outside the gene matches. The CDR3 length is 14 residues. CDR3 protein: CASKPGTELYGYTF. The CDR3 DNA is TGTGCCAGCAAACCCGGGACAGAACTTTATGGCTACACCTTC.

The chain has TRBV2 and TRBJ2-2; D remains unclear. The CDR3 loop spans 11 amino acids. Germline loops: CDR1 SNHLY, CDR2 FYNNEI. V was shortened by 7 bases and J by 4 bases, with 4 bases between the two germline ends. DNA for the CDR3: TGTGCCAGCACCGGCACCGGGGAGCTGTTTTTT. It yields the protein CASTGTGELFF.

J is TRBJ1-2 and V is TRBV9; D might be TRBD1 (5 bases). In germline, CDR1 is SGDLS, CDR2 YYNGEE. The CDR3 is 16 amino acids. V was cut by 3 bases and J by 4 bases, with 19 bases left in between. The CDR3 DNA is TGTGCCAGCAGCGGCTTGGCGGGGAAAGGGGCCTATGGCTACACCTTC. This gives the protein CASSGLAGKGAYGYTF.

This clone was counted many times. V usage is TRBV6-1 and J usage is TRBJ2-7, with TRBD1 matching 10 bases. This CDR3 has 14 residues. Germline values: CDR1 MNHNS, CDR2 SASEGT. V shed 3 bases and J 4 bases; nucleotides not matched to a gene: 3. Here the CDR3 reads CASSETGGSYEQYF. CDR3 sequence (DNA): TGTGCCAGCAGTGAGACAGGGGGCTCGTACGAGCAGTACTTC.

This clone has only one observation. V and J are TRBV15 and TRBJ1-2, with D uncertain. CDR1 and CDR2 (germline): LNHNV, YYDKDF (reference sequence). The CDR3 consists of 15 residues. V shed 0 bases and J shed 2 bases, with 10 bases lying between them. CDR3: CATSRDRGGNYGYTF. CDR3 coding DNA: TGTGCCACCAGCAGAGATCGGGGAGGGAACTATGGCTACACCTTC.

The chain carries TRBV18 and TRBJ1-6; perhaps TRBD1 as D (6 bases). Per the germline V gene, CDR1 is KGHSH and CDR2 is LQKENI. Between the trimmed V and J ends, which lost 3 bases and 8 bases, there was a span of 8 bases. This CDR3 has 13 amino acids. This CDR3 reads CASSPNRDSPLHF. As DNA, the CDR3 is TGTGCCAGCTCACCGAACAGGGATTCACCCCTCCACTTT.

The rearrangement joins TRBV4-3 to TRBJ2-1; 8 bases map to TRBD2. Trimming removed 5 bases from V and 6 bases from J; junction bases left unmatched: 6. The germline gives CDR1 LGHNA, CDR2 YSLEER. CDR3 length: 14 amino acids. CDR3 nucleotides: TGCGCCAGCAGCGCCCGGGAGGGTCTCAATGAGCAGTTCTTC. Translation: CASSAREGLNEQFF.